This section outlines one TCR beta chain sequence together with its context. Its antigen is not known. TCR beta libraries used about 1.8 micrograms of genomic DNA from cryopreserved PBMCs. These data originate in a study of cytotoxic CD8 clonotypes in ibrutinib-treated CLL. Germline CDR1 is SGHAT and CDR2 is FQDESV (reference sequence). V was shortened by 1 base and J by 3 bases, with 16 bases between the two germline ends. The CDR3 runs 18 residues. Depths of 1 in 200,000 to 1 in 1 million T cells were the sequencing target. Profiling relied on immunoSEQ multiplex PCR, and the TCRdb table lists in-frame clones only, not all of them. Here the sample spans approximately 35,000 clones, around 75% being singletons. The study, taken as a whole, reports: For progressing versus sustained-remission patients, sampling times were not the same. Under treatment, the uncommon public clonotypes either contracted or remained stable.

The chain joins TRBV11-1 to TRBJ2-6; D not certain. The sample here was PBMCs, taken at disease progression, from a patient treated with ibrutinib. The TCR was taken from a human donor with chronic lymphocytic leukemia. CDR3 DNA: TGTGCCAGCAGCTTAGATGGCACAGTGGGCGTTGGGGCCAACGTCCTGACTTTC. This codes for CASSLDGTVGVGANVLTF.